This record concerns one TCR beta chain sequence. What it binds is not known. Sequencing of the DNA from cultured CD4+ T cells was carried out with the Oncomine TCR Beta short-read assay. A single record per CDR3 protein comes from TCRdb applying MiXCR to the PCR reads. Here the sample spans about 16,000 distinct CDR3 sequences, roughly 36% being singletons. Treatment noted: approximately 11-day PBMC culture with coronavirus spike peptide pools or control peptides (ViraFEST assay). Trimming stripped 2 bases from V and 2 bases from J, with 12 bases between. Per germline, CDR1 MNHEY and CDR2 SVGAGI. The CDR3 sequence is 15 residues long. This specimen comes from a study of vaccination and CD4 T cells after COVID-19. Background on the study: Each post-COVID sample was drawn after diagnosis, and the median interval was roughly 100 days (range 35 to 161).

The source is a human donor who received a COVID-19 vaccine. This chain uses TRBV6-5 with TRBJ1-2; TRBD1 is a possible D gene (6 bases). Sequenced here: CD4+ T cells from blood, cultured in vitro, sampled before SARS-CoV-2 vaccination. This CDR3 is CASSYGTQGNYGYTF. The DNA of the CDR3 is TGTGCCAGCAGTTACGGAACACAGGGCAACTATGGCTACACCTTC.